Each of the 5 T cell receptor beta chains below was sequenced from the same sample in a study of blood T cell repertoires in COVID-19. Profiling relied on immunoSEQ multiplex PCR, and the TCRdb table lists in-frame clones only, not all of them. The sample includes about 51,000 clones, around 86% of them seen just once. The sequenced sample consisted of peripheral blood. Every receptor here comes from a human donor with acute or convalescent COVID-19. The donor label of this sample is uncertain.

The genes are TRBV6-6 and TRBJ1-1, with 8 bases that match TRBD1. The CDR3 is 21 amino acids. With 5 bases clipped from V and 0 bases from J, the junction kept 23 bases outside the gene matches. The germline CDR1 and CDR2 sequences are MNHNY and SVGAGI (reference sequence). In DNA form, the CDR3 reads TGTGCCAGCAGTCCGGCCCCGGGACAGGAAAAGTTTGGGGGGGTGAACACTGAAGCTTTCTTT. Its translation is CASSPAPGQEKFGGVNTEAFF.

The chain has TRBV5-1 and TRBJ2-3; 9 bases map to TRBD1. The CDR3 is made up of 15 amino acids. CDR1 is SGHRS and CDR2 is YFSETQ in the germline V gene. The V and J ends lost 4 bases and 6 bases, in that order; junction bases with no gene match: 9. The CDR3 reads CASSRDRASPDTQYF. CDR3 bases: TGCGCCAGCAGCCGGGACAGGGCTTCCCCCGATACGCAGTATTTT. Variable domain in full (rest from reference TRBV5-1 and TRBJ2-3): KAGVTQTPRYLIKTRGQQVTLSCSPISGHRSVSWYQQTPGQGLQFLFEYFSETQRNKGNFPGRFSGRQFSNSRSEMNVSTLELGDSALYLCASSRDRASPDTQYFGPGTRLTVL.

The chain employs TRBV2 and TRBJ2-1; D is unclear. Germline V gives CDR1 SNHLY, CDR2 FYNNEI. Trimming left V 2 bases short and J 4 bases short, with 6 bases between. There are 13 residues in the CDR3. The CDR3 DNA reads as TGTGCCAGCAGTGAAAACACGTACAATGAGCAGTTCTTC. Translating gives CASSENTYNEQFF.

The chain uses TRBV21-1 and TRBJ2-7; the table's D call TRBD2 went unverified against the DNA. TRBV21-1 is assigned pseudogene status. CDR3 length: 19 amino acids. CDR3 sequence reads: CASSKHAGPRSKPTYEQYF. The CDR3 DNA reads as TGTGCCAGCAGCAAACACGCGGGACCCCGCTCCAAACCCACCTACGAGCAGTACTTC.

The chain joins TRBV14 to TRBJ2-1; TRBD1 might be the D (6 bases). CDR3 size: 13 residues. Germline V gene data show CDR1 as SGHDN and CDR2 as FVKESK. CDR3 sequence (DNA): TGTCCCCAGGGGAGCGGAACCTACAATGAGCAGTTCTTC. Amino acid sequence: CPQGSGTYNEQFF.